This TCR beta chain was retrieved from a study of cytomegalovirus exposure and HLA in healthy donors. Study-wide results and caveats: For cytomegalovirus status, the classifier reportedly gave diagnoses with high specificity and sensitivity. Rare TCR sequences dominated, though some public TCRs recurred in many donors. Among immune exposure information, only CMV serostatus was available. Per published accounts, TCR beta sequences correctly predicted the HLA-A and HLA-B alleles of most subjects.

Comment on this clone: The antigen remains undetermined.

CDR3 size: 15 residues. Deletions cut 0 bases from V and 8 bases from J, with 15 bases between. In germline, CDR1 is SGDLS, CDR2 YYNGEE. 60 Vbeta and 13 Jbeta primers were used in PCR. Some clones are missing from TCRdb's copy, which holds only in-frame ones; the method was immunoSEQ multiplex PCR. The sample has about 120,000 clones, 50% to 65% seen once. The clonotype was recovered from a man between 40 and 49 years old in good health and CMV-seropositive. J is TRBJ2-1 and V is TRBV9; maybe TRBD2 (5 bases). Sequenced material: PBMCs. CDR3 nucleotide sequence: TGTGCCAGCAGCGTAGTCGGAGGACTGAGTGATGAGCAGTTCTTC. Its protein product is CASSVVGGLSDEQFF. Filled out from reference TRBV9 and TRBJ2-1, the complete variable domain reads DSGVTQTPKHLITATGQRVTLRCSPRSGDLSVYWYQQSLDQGLQFLIQYYNGEERAKGNILERFSAQQFPDLHSELNLSSLELGDSALYFCASSVVGGLSDEQFFGPGTRLTVL.